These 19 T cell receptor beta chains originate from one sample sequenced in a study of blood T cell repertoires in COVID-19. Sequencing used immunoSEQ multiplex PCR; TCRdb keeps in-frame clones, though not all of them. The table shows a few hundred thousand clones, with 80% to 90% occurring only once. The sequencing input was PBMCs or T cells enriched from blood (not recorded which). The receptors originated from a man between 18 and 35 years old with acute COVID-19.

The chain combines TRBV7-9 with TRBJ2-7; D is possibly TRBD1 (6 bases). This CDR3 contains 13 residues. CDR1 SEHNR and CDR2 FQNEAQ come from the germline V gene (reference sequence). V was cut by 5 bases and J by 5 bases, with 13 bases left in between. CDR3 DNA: TGTGCCAGCAGCCCACGTGGGGGCAACGAGCAGTACTTC. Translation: CASSPRGGNEQYF. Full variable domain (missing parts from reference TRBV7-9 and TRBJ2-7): DTGVSQNPRHKITKRGQNVTFRCDPISEHNRLYWYRQTLGQGPEFLTYFQNEAQLEKSRLLSDRFSAERPKGSFSTLEIQRTEQGDSAMYLCASSPRGGNEQYFGPGTRLTVT.

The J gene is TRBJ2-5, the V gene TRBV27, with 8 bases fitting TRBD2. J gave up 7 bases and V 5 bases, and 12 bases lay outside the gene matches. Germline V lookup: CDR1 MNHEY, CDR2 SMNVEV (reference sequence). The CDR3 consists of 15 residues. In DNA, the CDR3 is TGTGCCAGCAGTCCCCGGGGAGCGGGAGTTGGGACCCAGTACTTC. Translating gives CASSPRGAGVGTQYF.

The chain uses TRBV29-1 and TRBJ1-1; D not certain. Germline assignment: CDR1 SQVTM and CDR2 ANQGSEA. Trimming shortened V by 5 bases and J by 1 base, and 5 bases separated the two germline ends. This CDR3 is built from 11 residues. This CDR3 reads CSVTRNTEAFF. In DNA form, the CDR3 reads TGCAGCGTTACAAGGAACACTGAAGCTTTCTTT.

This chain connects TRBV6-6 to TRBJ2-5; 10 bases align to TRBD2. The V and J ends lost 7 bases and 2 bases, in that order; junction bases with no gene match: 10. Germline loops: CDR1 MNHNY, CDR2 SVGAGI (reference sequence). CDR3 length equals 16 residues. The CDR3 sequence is CASTQGLARLQETQYF. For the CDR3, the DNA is TGTGCCAGCACTCAGGGACTAGCGAGATTACAAGAGACCCAGTACTTC.

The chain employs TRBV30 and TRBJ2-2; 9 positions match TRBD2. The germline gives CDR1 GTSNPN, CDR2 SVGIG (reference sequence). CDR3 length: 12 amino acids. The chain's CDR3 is CGLAENTGELFF. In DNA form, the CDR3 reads TGTGGACTAGCGGAAAACACCGGGGAGCTGTTTTTT.

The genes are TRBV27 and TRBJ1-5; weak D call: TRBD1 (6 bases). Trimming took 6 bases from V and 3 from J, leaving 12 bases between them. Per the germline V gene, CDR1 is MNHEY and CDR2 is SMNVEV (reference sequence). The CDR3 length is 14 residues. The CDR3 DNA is TGTGCCAGCAGAAGACAGGAGAACAATCAGCCCCAGCATTTT. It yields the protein CASRRQENNQPQHF.

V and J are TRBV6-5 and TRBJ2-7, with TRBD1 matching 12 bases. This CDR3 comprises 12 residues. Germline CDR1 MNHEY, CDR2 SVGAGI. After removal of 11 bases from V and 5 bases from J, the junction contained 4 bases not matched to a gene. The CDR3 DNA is TGTGCCGCCGGGGACAGGGGGCACGAGCAGTACTTC. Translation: CAAGDRGHEQYF.

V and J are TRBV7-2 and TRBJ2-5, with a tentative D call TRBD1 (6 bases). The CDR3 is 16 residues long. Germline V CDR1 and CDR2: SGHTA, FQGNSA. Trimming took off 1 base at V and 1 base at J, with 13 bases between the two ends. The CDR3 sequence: CASSLVWGRGQETQYF. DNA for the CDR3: TGTGCCAGCAGCTTAGTATGGGGCAGGGGCCAAGAGACCCAGTACTTC.

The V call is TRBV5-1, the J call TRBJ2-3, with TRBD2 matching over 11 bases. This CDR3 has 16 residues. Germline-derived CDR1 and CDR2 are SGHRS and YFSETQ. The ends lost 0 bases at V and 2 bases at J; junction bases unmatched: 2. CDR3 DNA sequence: TGCGCCAGCAGCTTGGTTAGCGGGAGGGACACAGATACGCAGTATTTT. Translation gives CASSLVSGRDTDTQYF.

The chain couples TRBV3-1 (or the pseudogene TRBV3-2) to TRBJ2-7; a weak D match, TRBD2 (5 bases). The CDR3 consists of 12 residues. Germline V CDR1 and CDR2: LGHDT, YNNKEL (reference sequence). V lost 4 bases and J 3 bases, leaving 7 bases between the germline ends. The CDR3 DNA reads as TGTGCCAGCAGCCCCGGGAACTACGAGCAGTACTTC. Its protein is CASSPGNYEQYF.

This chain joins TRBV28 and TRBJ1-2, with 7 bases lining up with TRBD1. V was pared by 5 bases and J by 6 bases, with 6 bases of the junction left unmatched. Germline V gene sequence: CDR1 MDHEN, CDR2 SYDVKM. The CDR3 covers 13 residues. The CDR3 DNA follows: TGTGCCAGCAGTCCCCCGACAGGGAATGGCTACACCTTC. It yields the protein CASSPPTGNGYTF.

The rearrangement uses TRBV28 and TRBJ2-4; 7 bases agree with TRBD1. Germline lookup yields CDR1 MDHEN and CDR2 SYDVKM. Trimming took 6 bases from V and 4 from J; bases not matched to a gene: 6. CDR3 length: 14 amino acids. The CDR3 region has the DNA TGTGCCAGCAGGGCCGGGACAGTGAAAAACATTCAGTACTTC. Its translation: CASRAGTVKNIQYF.

CDR3 coding DNA: TGTGCCATCCGCGGCGACAGATACAATGAGCAGTTCTTC. Encoded protein: CAIRGDRYNEQFF. The chain uses TRBV5-8 and TRBJ2-1, with D possibly matching TRBD1 (5 bases). Germline lookup yields CDR1 SGHTS and CDR2 YDEGEE. With 9 bases removed from V and 4 bases from J, the gap between germline ends came to 14 bases. The CDR3 is 13 amino acids.

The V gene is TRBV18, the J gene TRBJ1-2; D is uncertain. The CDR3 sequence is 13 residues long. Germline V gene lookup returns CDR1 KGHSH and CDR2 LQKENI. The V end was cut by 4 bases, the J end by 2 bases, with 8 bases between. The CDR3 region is CASSQPNNYGYTF. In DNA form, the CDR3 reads TGTGCCAGCTCACAGCCGAACAACTATGGCTACACCTTC. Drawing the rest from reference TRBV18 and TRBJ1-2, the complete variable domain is NAGVMQNPRHLVRRRGQEARLRCSPMKGHSHVYWYRQLPEEGLKFMVYLQKENIIDESGMPKERFSAEFPKEGPSILRIQQVVRGDSAAYFCASSQPNNYGYTFGSGTRLTVV.

CDR3 nucleotides: TGCGCCAGCAGCCAAATAGGGACAGCCTCTGGAAACACCATATATTTT. It encodes CASSQIGTASGNTIYF. This chain joins TRBV4-1 and TRBJ1-3; 7 nucleotides match TRBD1. The CDR3 has 16 amino acids. Germline V gene lookup returns CDR1 MGHRA and CDR2 YSYEKL. V was clipped by 2 bases and J by 0 bases; unmatched bases: 4.

CDR3 amino acids: CASSEVGRSPLHF. The CDR3 DNA reads as TGCGCCAGCAGTGAGGTTGGCAGGTCACCCCTCCACTTT. The chain recombines TRBV10-1 with TRBJ1-6; no reliable D call. V lost 2 bases, J lost 10 bases, and 9 bases lay in between. Germline CDR1 is WNHNN and CDR2 is SYGVQD (reference sequence). This CDR3 contains 13 residues.

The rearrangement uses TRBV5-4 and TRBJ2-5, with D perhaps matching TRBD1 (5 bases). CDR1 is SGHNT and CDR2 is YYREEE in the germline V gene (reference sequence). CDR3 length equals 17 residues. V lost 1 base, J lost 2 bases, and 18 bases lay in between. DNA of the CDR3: TGTGCCAGCAGCTTGAGTGATAGGGGTAACAGACAAGAGACCCAGTACTTC. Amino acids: CASSLSDRGNRQETQYF. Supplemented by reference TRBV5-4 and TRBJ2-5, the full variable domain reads ETGVTQSPTHLIKTRGQQVTLRCSSQSGHNTVSWYQQALGQGPQFIFQYYREEENGRGNFPPRFSGLQFPNYSSELNVNALELDDSALYLCASSLSDRGNRQETQYFGPGTRLLVL.

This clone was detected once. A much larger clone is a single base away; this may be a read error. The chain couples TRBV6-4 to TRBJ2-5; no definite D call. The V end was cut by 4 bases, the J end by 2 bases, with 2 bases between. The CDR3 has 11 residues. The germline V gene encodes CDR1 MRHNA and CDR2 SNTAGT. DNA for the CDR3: TGTGCCAGCAGTGCACAAGAGACCCAGTACTTC. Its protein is CASSAQETQYF.

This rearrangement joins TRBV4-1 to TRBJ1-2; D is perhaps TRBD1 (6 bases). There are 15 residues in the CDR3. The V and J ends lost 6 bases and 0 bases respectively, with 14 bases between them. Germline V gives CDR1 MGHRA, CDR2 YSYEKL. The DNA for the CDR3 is TGCGCCAGCAGTTCCGTCGGACAGACTAACTATGGCTACACCTTC. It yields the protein CASSSVGQTNYGYTF.